The following is a T cell receptor beta chain sequence with its context. What it binds is unknown. There was relapse after autologous stem cell transplantation in every patient, and there was variation in brentuximab vedotin exposure. CD4+ T cells were purified from thawed PBMCs by magnetic negative selection. These data come from a study of PD-1 blockade in classical Hodgkin lymphoma. Study context: Treatment was intravenous nivolumab, 3 mg/kg every 2 weeks, until progression.

TCRdb's table, derived via immunoSEQ multiplex PCR, lists solely in-frame clones and lacks some. The sample lists approximately 9,500 clones, around three quarters seen once, with about 4% in the top ten. Regarding the study as a whole: It was reported that newly diagnosed patients had less baseline TCR diversity than healthy donors. By C4D1, diversity of CD4+ TCRs had risen significantly, whereas that of CD8+ TCRs had not. For complete responders, baseline diversity was comparable to that of newly diagnosed patients.

Source: CD4+ T cells from blood, taken at baseline. This clonotype originated in a human donor with classical Hodgkin lymphoma.

CDR3 protein: CAIRPGTSGSQTSYNEQFF. In DNA form, the CDR3 reads TGTGCCATCAGACCCGGGACTAGCGGGAGCCAGACCTCCTACAATGAGCAGTTCTTC. The V call is TRBV10-3, the J call TRBJ2-1, with TRBD2 matching 14 bases. This CDR3 spans 19 amino acids. Trimming at V came to 6 bases and at J to 0 bases, leaving 10 bases not matched to a gene. Germline loops: CDR1 ENHRY, CDR2 SYGVKD.